Reported below is one TCR beta chain. No antigen is known for it. CDR1 and CDR2 (germline): SGHAT, FQDESV (reference sequence). Deletions cut 3 bases from V and 4 bases from J, with 10 bases between. The CDR3 is 13 amino acids. Time point noted: peripheral blood 6 weeks after treatment start. A total of 1 to 8 samples per patient were collected pretreatment and on-treatment. Sequenced by immunoSEQ multiplex PCR; TCRdb stores in-frame clones only, minus some. The top ten clones hold approximately 10% of a sample with more than 60,000 clones, about nine tenths of them seen once. This entry is derived from a study of PD-L1 blockade in urothelial cancer. On the study more broadly: Once treatment had started, blood was analyzed at 3 weeks (second dose) and again at 6 weeks.

Regarding the study as a whole: Patients with below-median pretreatment blood clonality survived longer.

The clonotype originates from a man in his 60s with urothelial cancer. The chain couples TRBV11-1 to TRBJ2-7, with a tentative D call TRBD2 (5 bases). The sample consisted of PBMCs, taken around atezolizumab (anti-PD-L1) treatment. Here the CDR3 reads CASSLARGYEQYF. DNA of the CDR3: TGTGCCAGCAGCTTGGCCCGGGGTTACGAGCAGTACTTC.